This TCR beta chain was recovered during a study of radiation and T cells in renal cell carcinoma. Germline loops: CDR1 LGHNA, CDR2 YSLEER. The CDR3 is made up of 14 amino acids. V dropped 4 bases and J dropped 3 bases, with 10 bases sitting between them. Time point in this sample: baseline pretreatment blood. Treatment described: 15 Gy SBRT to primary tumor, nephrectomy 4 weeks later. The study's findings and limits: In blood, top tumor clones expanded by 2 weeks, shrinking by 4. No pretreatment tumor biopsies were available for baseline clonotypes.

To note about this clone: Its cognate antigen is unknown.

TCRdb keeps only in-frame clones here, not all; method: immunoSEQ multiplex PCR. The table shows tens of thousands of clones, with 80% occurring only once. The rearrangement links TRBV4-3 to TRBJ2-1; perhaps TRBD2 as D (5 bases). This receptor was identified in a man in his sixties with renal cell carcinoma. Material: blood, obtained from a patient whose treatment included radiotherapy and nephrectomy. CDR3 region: CASSPASSYNEQFF. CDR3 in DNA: TGCGCCAGCAGCCCGGCTAGCAGCTACAATGAGCAGTTCTTC.